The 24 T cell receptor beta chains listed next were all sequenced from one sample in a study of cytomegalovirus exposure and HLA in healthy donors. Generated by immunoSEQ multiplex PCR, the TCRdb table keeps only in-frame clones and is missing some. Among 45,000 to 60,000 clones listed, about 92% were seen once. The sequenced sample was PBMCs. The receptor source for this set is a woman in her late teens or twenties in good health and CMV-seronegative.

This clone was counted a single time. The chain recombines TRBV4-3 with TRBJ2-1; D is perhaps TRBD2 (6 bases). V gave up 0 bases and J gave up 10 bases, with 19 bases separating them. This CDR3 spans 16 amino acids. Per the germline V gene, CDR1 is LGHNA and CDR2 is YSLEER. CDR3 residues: CASSQDVAATWLEQFF. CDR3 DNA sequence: TGCGCCAGCAGCCAAGATGTAGCGGCCACGTGGTTAGAGCAGTTCTTC.

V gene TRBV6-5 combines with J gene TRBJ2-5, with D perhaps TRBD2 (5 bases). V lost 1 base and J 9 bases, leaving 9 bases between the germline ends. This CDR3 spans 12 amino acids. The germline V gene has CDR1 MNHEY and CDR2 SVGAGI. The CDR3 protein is CASSYYSGAQYF. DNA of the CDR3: TGTGCCAGCAGTTACTACTCCGGGGCCCAGTACTTC.

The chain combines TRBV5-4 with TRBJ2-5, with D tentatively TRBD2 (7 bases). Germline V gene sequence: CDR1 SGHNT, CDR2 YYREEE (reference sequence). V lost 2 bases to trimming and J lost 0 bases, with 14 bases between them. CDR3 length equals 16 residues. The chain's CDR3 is CASSFRAGHNQETQYF. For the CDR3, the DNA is TGTGCCAGCAGCTTCCGAGCGGGACATAACCAAGAGACCCAGTACTTC.

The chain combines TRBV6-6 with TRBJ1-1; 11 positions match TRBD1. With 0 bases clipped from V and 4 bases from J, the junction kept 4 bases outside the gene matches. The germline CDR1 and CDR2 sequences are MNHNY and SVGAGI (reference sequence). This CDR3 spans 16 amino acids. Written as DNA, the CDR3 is TGTGCCAGCAGTTACTCCGGGACAGGGGGTTTCACTGAAGCTTTCTTT. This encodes CASSYSGTGGFTEAFF.

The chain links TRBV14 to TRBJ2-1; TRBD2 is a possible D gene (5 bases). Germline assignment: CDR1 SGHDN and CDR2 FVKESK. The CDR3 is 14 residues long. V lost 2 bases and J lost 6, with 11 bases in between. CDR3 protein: CASSQPAEGNEQFF. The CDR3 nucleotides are TGTGCCAGCAGCCAACCCGCTGAGGGCAATGAGCAGTTCTTC.

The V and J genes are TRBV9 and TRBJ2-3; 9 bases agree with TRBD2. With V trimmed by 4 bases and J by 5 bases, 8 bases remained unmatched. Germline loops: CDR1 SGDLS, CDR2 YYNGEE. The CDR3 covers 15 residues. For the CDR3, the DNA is TGTGCCAGCAGCCCCTGGCGGGGGGGCGTAGATACGCAGTATTTT. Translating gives CASSPWRGGVDTQYF.

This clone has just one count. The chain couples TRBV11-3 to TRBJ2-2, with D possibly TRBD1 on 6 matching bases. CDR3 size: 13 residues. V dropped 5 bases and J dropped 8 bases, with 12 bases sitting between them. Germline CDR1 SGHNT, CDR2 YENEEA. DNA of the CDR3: TGTGCCAGCAGCGGACAGTGGAATGGGGAGCTGTTTTTT. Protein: CASSGQWNGELFF.

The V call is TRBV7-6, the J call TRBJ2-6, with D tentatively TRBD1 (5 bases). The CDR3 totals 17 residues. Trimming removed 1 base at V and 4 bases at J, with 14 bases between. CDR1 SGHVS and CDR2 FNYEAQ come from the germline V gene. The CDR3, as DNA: TGTGCCAGCAGCTTAGGCCGTACAGGTACCGGGGCCAACGTCCTGACTTTC. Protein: CASSLGRTGTGANVLTF.

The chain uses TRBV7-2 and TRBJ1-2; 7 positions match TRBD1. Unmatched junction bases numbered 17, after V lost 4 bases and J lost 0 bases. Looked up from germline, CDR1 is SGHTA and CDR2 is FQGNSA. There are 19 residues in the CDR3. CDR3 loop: CASSSRGGTALKTNYGYTF. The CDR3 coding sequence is TGTGCCAGCAGCTCCCGGGGGGGGACAGCCCTAAAAACTAACTATGGCTACACCTTC.

DNA of the CDR3: TGTGCCAGCACCGACCGGACTAGCGGGGGAAAGACCCAGTACTTC. This gives the protein CASTDRTSGGKTQYF. The V and J genes are TRBV5-4 and TRBJ2-5; TRBD2 matches 13 bases. From germline, CDR1 is SGHNT and CDR2 YYREEE (reference sequence). J was trimmed by 6 bases and V by 6 bases; bases with no gene match: 8. CDR3 length equals 15 residues. Filled out from reference TRBV5-4 and TRBJ2-5, the complete variable domain reads ETGVTQSPTHLIKTRGQQVTLRCSSQSGHNTVSWYQQALGQGPQFIFQYYREEENGRGNFPPRFSGLQFPNYSSELNVNALELDDSALYLCASTDRTSGGKTQYFGPGTRLLVL.

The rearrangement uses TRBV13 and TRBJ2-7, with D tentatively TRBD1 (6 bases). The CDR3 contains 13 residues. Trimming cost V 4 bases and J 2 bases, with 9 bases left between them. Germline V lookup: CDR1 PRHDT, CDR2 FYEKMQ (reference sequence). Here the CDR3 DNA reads TGTGCCAGCAGCTCAGGGGCCACCTACGAGCAGTACTTC. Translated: CASSSGATYEQYF. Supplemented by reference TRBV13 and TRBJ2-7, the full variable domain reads AAGVIQSPRHLIKEKRETATLKCYPIPRHDTVYWYQQGPGQDPQFLISFYEKMQSDKGSIPDRFSAQQFSDYHSELNMSSLELGDSALYFCASSSGATYEQYFGPGTRLTVT.

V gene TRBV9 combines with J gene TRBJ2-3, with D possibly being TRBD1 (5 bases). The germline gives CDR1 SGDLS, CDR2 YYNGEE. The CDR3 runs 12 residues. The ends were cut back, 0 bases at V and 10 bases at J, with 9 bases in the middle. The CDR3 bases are TGTGCCAGCAGCGTAGTCCAGGGCCCGCAGTATTTT. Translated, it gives CASSVVQGPQYF.

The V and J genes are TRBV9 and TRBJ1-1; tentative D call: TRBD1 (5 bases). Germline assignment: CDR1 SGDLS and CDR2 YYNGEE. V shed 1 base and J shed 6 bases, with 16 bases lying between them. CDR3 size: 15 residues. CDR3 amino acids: CASSVSGQGGAEAFF. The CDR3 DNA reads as TGTGCCAGCAGCGTATCAGGGCAGGGAGGCGCTGAAGCTTTCTTT.

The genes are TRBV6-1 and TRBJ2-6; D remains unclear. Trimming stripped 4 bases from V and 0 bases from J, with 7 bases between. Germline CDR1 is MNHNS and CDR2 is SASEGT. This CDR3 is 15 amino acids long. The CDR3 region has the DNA TGTGCCAGCAGTGTTGACACCTCTGGGGCCAACGTCCTGACTTTC. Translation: CASSVDTSGANVLTF.

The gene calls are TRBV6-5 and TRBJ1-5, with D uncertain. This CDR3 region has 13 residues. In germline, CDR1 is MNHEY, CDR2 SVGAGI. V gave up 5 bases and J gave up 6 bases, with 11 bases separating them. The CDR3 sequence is CASSLNLGQPQHF. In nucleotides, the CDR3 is TGTGCCAGCAGTCTGAATCTCGGTCAGCCCCAGCATTTT.

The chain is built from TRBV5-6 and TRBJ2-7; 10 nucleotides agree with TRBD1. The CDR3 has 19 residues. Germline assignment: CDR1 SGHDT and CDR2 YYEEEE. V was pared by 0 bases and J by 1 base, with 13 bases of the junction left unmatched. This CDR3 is CASSLAGDRGLIDSYEQYV. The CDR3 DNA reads TGTGCCAGCAGCTTGGCGGGGGACAGGGGCCTAATTGATTCCTACGAGCAGTACGTC.

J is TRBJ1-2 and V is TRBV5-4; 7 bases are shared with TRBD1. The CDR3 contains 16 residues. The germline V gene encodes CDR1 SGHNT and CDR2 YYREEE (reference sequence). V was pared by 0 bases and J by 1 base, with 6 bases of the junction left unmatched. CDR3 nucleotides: TGTGCCAGCAGCTTGGGTCTGACAGGGCTTAACTATGGCTACACCTTC. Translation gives CASSLGLTGLNYGYTF.

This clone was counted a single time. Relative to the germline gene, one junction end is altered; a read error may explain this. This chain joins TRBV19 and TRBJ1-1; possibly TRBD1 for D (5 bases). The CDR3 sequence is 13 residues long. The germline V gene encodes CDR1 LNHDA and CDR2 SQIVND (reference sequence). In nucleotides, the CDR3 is TGTGCCAGTAGTATAGGGGGGGTGGAGCCCCGGCGATTT. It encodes CASSIGGVEPRRF.

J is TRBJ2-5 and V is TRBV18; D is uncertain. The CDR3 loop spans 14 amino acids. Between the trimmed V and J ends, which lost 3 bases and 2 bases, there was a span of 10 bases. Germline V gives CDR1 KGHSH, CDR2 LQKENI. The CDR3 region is CASSPPSEQETQYF. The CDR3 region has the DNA TGTGCCAGCTCACCTCCTTCGGAGCAAGAGACCCAGTACTTC. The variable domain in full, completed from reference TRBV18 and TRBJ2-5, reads NAGVMQNPRHLVRRRGQEARLRCSPMKGHSHVYWYRQLPEEGLKFMVYLQKENIIDESGMPKERFSAEFPKEGPSILRIQQVVRGDSAAYFCASSPPSEQETQYFGPGTRLLVL.

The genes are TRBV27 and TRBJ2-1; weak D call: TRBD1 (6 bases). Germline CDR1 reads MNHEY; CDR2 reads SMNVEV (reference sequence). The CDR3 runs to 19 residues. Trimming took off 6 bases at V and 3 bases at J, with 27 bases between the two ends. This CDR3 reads CASSASTGPAATLYNEQFF. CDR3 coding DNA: TGTGCCAGCAGCGCCTCAACAGGGCCGGCCGCTACTCTCTACAATGAGCAGTTCTTC.

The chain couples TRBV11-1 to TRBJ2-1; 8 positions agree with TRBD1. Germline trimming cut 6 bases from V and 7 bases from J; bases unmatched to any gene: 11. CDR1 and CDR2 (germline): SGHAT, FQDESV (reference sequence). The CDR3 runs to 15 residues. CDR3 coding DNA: TGTGCCAGCAGTCAGGACAGGGTTGTTAGGAATGAGCAGTTCTTC. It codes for CASSQDRVVRNEQFF.

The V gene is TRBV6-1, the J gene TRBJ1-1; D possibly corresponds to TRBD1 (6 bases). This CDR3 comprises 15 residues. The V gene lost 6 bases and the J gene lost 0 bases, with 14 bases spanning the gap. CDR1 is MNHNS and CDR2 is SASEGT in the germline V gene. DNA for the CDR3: TGTGCCAGCAGCAGGGGTGAGTTAATGAACACTGAAGCTTTCTTT. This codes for CASSRGELMNTEAFF.

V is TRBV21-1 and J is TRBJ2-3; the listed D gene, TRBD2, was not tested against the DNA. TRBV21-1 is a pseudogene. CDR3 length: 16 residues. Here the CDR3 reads CASRMRLAGSTDTQYF. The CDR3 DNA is TGTGCCAGCAGGATGCGACTAGCGGGGTCCACAGATACGCAGTATTTT.

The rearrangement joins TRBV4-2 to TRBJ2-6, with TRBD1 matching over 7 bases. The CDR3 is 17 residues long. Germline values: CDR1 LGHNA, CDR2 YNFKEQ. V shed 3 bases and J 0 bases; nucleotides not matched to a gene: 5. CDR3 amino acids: CASSHSTGPSGANVLTF. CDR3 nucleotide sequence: TGTGCCAGCAGCCATTCGACAGGGCCCTCTGGGGCCAACGTCCTGACTTTC.